This T cell receptor (beta chain) was captured in a study of CD8 T cells in ankylosing spondylitis (TCRdb year 2017). Some background on the complete study: The study set out to find disease-linked TCR variants by profiling T cell receptor beta repertoires in ankylosing spondylitis patients and healthy donors. In total, the full study cohort was made up of roughly 100 healthy donors and more than 20 ankylosing spondylitis patients. Peripheral blood was sampled, and synovial fluid was also collected from ankylosing spondylitis patients. Findings and caveats that apply to the study as a whole: Blood from ankylosing spondylitis patients appeared to be characterized by a TCR beta motif composed of under ten highly homologous amino acid variants. Significant enrichment of the disease-linked clones was reported in matched synovial fluid samples from ankylosing spondylitis patients. In peripheral blood, the disease-linked clones were found at relatively low frequencies and had a CD8+ phenotype. Some of the motif variants had been reported before in the synovial fluid and blood of reactive arthritis patients, a finding that suggests common disease-initiation mechanisms.

At the junction V is shortened by 5 bases and J by 8 bases, with 10 bases in between. CDR1 and CDR2 are drawn from the germline V gene: SGDLS, YYNGEE. The CDR3 measures 11 amino acids from cysteine to phenylalanine. The DNA shown is the 33-base CDR3, in frame from base 1. The sample holds many counts of this clonotype. The antigen this receptor binds is unknown. No base quality information exists; no much larger clone differs at one position. Sequenced using an Illumina HiSeq 2500. Quantitative 5'-RACE with molecular barcodes was the method used to prepare the TCR beta libraries. From the authors' description of their analysis: Disease-linked TCR variants were identified with a new computational method built on a probabilistic model of VDJ rearrangement. TCRdb reran the public reads through fastp at Q25 and MiXCR, keeping productive beta chains. Rows merge per CDR3 protein into single entries with the most common DNA and genes. V and J calls and clone size were set by TCRdb, not the authors. Recorded for this sample are 20,000 to 30,000 distinct CDR3 sequences; roughly 2.5% of them occurred a single time. The top ten clonotypes cover approximately 7.6% of the sample.

The receptor chain draws on TRBV9 and TRBJ1-1; tentative D gene TRBD1, with 6 bases matching. The TCR sequence derives from a female donor with ankylosing spondylitis or in good health (not recorded which). The sample taken for sequencing was blood, either unsorted or a sorted T cell fraction (not recorded which). The encoded CDR3 is CASSGGQEAFF. The DNA is as follows: TGTGCCAGCAGTGGGGGACAAGAAGCTTTCTTT.